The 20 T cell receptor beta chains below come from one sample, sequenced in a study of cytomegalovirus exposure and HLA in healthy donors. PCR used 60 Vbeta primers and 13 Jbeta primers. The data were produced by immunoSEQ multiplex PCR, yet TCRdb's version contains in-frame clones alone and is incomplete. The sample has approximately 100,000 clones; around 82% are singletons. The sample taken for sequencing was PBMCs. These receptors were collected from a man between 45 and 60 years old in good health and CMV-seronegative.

The CDR3 DNA reads TGTGCCAGCAGCTTAATTTTAGGGACTAGGAGCACCGGGGAGCTGTTTTTT. Encoded protein: CASSLILGTRSTGELFF. The chain combines TRBV7-8 with TRBJ2-2; 8 bases match TRBD2. Germline V gene lookup returns CDR1 SGHVS and CDR2 FQNEAQ. Trimming cost V 2 bases and J 4 bases; bases outside gene matches: 9. There are 17 residues in the CDR3.

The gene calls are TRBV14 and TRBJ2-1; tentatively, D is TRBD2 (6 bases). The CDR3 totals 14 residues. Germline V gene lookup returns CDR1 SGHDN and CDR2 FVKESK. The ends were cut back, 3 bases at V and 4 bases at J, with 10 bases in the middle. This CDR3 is CASSQRGPYNEQFF. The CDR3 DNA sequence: TGTGCCAGCAGCCAGCGGGGACCTTACAATGAGCAGTTCTTC. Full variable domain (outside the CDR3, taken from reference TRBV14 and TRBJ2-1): EAGVTQFPSHSVIEKGQTVTLRCDPISGHDNLYWYRRVMGKEIKFLLHFVKESKQDESGMPNNRFLAERTGGTYSTLKVQPAELEDSGVYFCASSQRGPYNEQFFGPGTRLTVL.

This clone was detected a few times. CDR3 nucleotides: TGCGCCAGCAGCTTTCTAGCGGGGGCCGTCACAGATACGCAGTATTTT. Translating gives CASSFLAGAVTDTQYF. The rearrangement links TRBV5-1 to TRBJ2-3; TRBD2 matches at 10 bases. Trimming took 2 bases from V and 2 from J; bases not matched to a gene: 5. The CDR3 totals 16 residues. Per the germline V gene, CDR1 is SGHRS and CDR2 is YFSETQ.

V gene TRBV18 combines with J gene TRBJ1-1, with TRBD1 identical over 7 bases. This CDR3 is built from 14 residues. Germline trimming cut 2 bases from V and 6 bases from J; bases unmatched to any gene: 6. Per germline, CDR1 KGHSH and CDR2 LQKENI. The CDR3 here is CASSPNEDRAEAFF. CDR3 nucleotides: TGTGCCAGCTCACCAAACGAAGACAGGGCTGAAGCTTTCTTT.

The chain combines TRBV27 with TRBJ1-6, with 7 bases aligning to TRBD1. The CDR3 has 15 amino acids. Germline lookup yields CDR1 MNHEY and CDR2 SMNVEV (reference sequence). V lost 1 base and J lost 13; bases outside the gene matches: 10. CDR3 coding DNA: TGTGCCAGCAGTTTATATGGACAGGTGTTTATGCCCCTCCACTTT. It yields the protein CASSLYGQVFMPLHF.

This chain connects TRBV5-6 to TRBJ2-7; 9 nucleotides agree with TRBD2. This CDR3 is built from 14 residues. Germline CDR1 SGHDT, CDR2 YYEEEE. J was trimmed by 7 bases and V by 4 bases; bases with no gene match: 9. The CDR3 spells CASSPRLAAGEQYF. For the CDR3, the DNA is TGTGCCAGCAGCCCCCGACTAGCGGCGGGGGAGCAGTACTTC.

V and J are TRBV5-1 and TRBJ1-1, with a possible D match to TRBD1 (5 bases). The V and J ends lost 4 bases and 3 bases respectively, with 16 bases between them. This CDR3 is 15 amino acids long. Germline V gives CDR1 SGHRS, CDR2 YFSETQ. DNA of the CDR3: TGCGCCAGCAGCCCCCGGGCAGGGCAAGACACTGAAGCTTTCTTT. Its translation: CASSPRAGQDTEAFF.

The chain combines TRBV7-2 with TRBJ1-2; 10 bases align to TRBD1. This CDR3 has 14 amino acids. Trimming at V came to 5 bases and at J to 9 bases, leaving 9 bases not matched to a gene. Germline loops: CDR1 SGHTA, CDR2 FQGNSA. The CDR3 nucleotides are TGTGCCAGCAGCCTCCGCGGGACAGGGGAGCGCTACACCTTC. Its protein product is CASSLRGTGERYTF.

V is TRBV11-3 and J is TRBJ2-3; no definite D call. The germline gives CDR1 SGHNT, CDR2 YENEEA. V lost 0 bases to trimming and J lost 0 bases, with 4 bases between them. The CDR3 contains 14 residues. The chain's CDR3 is CASSLDSSTDTQYF. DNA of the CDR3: TGTGCCAGCAGCTTAGACAGTAGCACAGATACGCAGTATTTT.

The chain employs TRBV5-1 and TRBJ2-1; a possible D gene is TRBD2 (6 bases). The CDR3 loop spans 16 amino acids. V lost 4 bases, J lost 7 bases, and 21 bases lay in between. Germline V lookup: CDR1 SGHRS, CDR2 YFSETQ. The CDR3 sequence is CASSAYGDFPLNEQFF. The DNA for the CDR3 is TGCGCCAGCAGCGCGTACGGGGACTTCCCCCTAAATGAGCAGTTCTTC.

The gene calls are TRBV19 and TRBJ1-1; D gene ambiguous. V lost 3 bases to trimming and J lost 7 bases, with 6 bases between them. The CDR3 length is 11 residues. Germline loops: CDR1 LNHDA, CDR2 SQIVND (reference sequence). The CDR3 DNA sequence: TGTGCCAGTAGTATGAGCGATGAAGCTTTCTTT. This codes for CASSMSDEAFF.

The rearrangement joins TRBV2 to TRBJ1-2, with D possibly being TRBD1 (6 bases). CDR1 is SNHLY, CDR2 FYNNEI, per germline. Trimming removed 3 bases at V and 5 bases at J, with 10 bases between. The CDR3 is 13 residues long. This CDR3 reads CASSDEDSYGYTF. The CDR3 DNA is TGTGCCAGCAGTGATGAGGACAGTTATGGCTACACCTTC.

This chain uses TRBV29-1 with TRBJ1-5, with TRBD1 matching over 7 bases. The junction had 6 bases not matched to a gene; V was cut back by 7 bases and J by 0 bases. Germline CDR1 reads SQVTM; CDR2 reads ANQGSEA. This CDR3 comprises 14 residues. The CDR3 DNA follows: TGCAGCGCCCGGACAGGAAATAGCAATCAGCCCCAGCATTTT. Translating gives CSARTGNSNQPQHF.

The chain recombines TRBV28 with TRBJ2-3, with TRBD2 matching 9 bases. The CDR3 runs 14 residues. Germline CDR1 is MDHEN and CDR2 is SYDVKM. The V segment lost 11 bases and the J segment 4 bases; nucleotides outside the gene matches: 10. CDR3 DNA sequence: TGTGCCGGCCGCGGGGGACTAGCCTCAGATACGCAGTATTTT. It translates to CAGRGGLASDTQYF.

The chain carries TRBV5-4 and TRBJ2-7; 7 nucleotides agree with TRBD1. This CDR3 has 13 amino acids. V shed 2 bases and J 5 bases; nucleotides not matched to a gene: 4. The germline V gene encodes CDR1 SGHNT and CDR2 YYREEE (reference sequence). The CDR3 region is CASSLTGANEQYF. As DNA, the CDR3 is TGTGCCAGCAGCTTAACAGGGGCCAACGAGCAGTACTTC.

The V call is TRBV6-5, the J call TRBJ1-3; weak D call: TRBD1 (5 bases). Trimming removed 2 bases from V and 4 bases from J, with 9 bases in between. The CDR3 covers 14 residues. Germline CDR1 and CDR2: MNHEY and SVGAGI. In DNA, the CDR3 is TGTGCCAGCAGTTACGCAGGGTCCGGAAACACCATATATTTT. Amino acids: CASSYAGSGNTIYF.

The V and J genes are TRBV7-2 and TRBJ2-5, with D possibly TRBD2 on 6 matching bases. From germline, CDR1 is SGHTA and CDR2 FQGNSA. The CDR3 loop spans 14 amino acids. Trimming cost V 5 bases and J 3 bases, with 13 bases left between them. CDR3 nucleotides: TGTGCCAGCAGCGGCGGGGCCCTTAAAGAGACCCAGTACTTC. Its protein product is CASSGGALKETQYF.

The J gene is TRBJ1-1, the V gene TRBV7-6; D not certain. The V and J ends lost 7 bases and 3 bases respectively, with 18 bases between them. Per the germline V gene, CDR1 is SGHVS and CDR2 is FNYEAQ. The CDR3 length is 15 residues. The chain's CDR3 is CASTGRVRGHTEAFF. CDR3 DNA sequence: TGTGCCAGCACGGGGAGGGTTCGAGGGCACACTGAAGCTTTCTTT.

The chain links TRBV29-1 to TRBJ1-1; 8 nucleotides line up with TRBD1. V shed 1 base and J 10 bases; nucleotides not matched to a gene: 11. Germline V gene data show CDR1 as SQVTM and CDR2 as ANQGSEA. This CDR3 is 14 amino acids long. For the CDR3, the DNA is TGCAGCGTTGAAGGCGCCCGAGGCGGACAGGGAGCTTTCTTT. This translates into CSVEGARGGQGAFF.

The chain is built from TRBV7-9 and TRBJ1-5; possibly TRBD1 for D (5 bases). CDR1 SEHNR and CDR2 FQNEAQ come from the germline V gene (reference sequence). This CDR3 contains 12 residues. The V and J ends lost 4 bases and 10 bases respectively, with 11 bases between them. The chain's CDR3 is CASSWGSSPQHF. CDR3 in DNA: TGTGCCAGCAGCTGGGGCTCAAGCCCCCAGCATTTT.